The sequence of this TCR beta chain was determined in a study of T cell repertoires in cytomegalovirus infection. On the study more broadly: CMV infection plus the matching HLA type was flagged by public TCR beta signatures. Notes on the study in general: Based on cumulative public TCR beta family frequency, carriers of CMV plus the relevant HLA were identified.

Per the germline V gene, CDR1 is SNHLY and CDR2 is FYNNEI. The length of the CDR3 is 15 residues. To note about this clonotype: The antigen is not known. A junction boundary mismatches the germline segment, possibly from a read error.

TCRdb called the reads again in MiXCR, with one record for every CDR3 protein. The sample lists a few hundred thousand distinct CDR3 sequences, around 40% occurring once. This material consisted of cultured PBMCs, taken from culture after CMV antigen stimulation. This sequence joins TRBV2 and TRBJ2-7, with TRBD1 as a possible D gene (5 bases). The receptor was derived from a human donor in good health (CMV status not recorded). Some clones in this sample may be carry-over from other donors' samples. CDR3 nucleotides: TGTGCCAGCACTGGCGCCAGGGTCTCTTCCTACGGGCAGTACTTC. Translated, it gives CASTGARVSSYGQYF.